What follows are 27 T cell receptor beta chains derived from one specimen sequenced in a study of cytomegalovirus exposure and HLA in healthy donors. Libraries were prepared by immunoSEQ multiplex PCR; TCRdb keeps only in-frame clonotypes and omits some of them. The table lists 160,000 or so clones, around 85% of them singletons, with around 2.4% in the top ten. Sequencing used PBMCs. The receptors shown here come from a man aged 30 to 45 in good health and CMV-seropositive.

There are a few counts of this clone. This chain links TRBV27 with TRBJ1-2, with 8 bases matching TRBD1. J gave up 7 bases and V 8 bases, and 9 bases lay outside the gene matches. Germline CDR1 reads MNHEY; CDR2 reads SMNVEV (reference sequence). The CDR3 length is 13 residues. The CDR3: CASAPQGVGGYTF. As DNA, the CDR3 is TGTGCCAGCGCCCCACAGGGGGTGGGTGGCTACACCTTC.

The rearrangement joins TRBV5-4 to TRBJ2-3; 10 nucleotides line up with TRBD2. CDR1 and CDR2 from the germline V gene are SGHNT and YYREEE (reference sequence). This CDR3 contains 19 residues. J was trimmed by 4 bases and V by 0 bases; bases with no gene match: 14. DNA for the CDR3: TGTGCCAGCAGCTTGGTCCTAGCGGGGGATCTTGGGCCCGCAGATACGCAGTATTTT. Protein: CASSLVLAGDLGPADTQYF.

The chain carries TRBV10-3 and TRBJ2-1; 10 bases are shared with TRBD2. CDR1 and CDR2 from the germline V gene are ENHRY and SYGVKD. CDR3 size: 14 residues. The V gene end was trimmed by 2 bases and the J gene end by 10 bases; junction bases not matched to a gene: 5. The CDR3 spells CAISESLAGAEQFF. The CDR3 nucleotides read TGTGCCATCAGTGAGAGTCTAGCGGGGGCCGAGCAGTTCTTC.

J is TRBJ1-2 and V is TRBV19, with D perhaps TRBD1 (6 bases). This CDR3 has 14 residues. The V gene lost 3 bases and the J gene lost 7 bases, with 15 bases spanning the gap. CDR1 is LNHDA and CDR2 is SQIVND in the germline V gene (reference sequence). The CDR3 spells CASSIVDSPVGYTF. CDR3 sequence (DNA): TGTGCCAGTAGTATCGTGGACAGTCCGGTTGGCTACACCTTC.

This clone appeared a single time. This chain uses TRBV5-1 with TRBJ2-5, with TRBD2 matching 8 bases. V lost 7 bases, J lost 5 bases, and 10 bases stayed unmatched. The CDR3 is 14 amino acids. Germline V CDR1 and CDR2: SGHRS, YFSETQ. The CDR3: CASDGGGRGETQYF. Written as DNA, the CDR3 is TGCGCCAGCGACGGGGGGGGGCGAGGCGAGACCCAGTACTTC.

The rearrangement joins TRBV5-4 to TRBJ2-6; no clear D. The ends were cut back, 2 bases at V and 0 bases at J, with 3 bases in the middle. The CDR3 extends over 14 amino acids. CDR1 and CDR2 from the germline V gene are SGHNT and YYREEE (reference sequence). The CDR3 loop reads CASSFSSGANVLTF. The CDR3 region has the DNA TGTGCCAGCAGCTTCAGCTCTGGGGCCAACGTCCTGACTTTC.

The genes are TRBV18 and TRBJ2-7; D is possibly TRBD2 (6 bases). The length of the CDR3 is 13 residues. Trimming removed 8 bases at V and 0 bases at J, with 11 bases between. Germline V gene lookup returns CDR1 KGHSH and CDR2 LQKENI. CDR3 sequence (DNA): TGTGCCAGCCTCGCCGGGGGCTCCTACGAGCAGTACTTC. Protein: CASLAGGSYEQYF.

The chain employs TRBV7-2 and TRBJ2-1; D is ambiguous. V gave up 4 bases and J gave up 5 bases, with 9 bases separating them. The CDR3 covers 13 residues. CDR1 is SGHTA and CDR2 is FQGNSA in the germline V gene. The CDR3 protein is CASSSWANNEQFF. CDR3 nucleotides: TGTGCCAGCAGCTCCTGGGCCAACAATGAGCAGTTCTTC.

This chain uses TRBV19 with TRBJ2-7; 7 nucleotides line up with TRBD1. Germline loops: CDR1 LNHDA, CDR2 SQIVND (reference sequence). The CDR3 contains 14 residues. With V trimmed by 5 bases and J by 4 bases, 8 bases remained unmatched. Written as DNA, the CDR3 is TGTGCCAGTAGTCACGGGACAGAATGGTACGAGCAGTACTTC. Translated, it gives CASSHGTEWYEQYF.

The chain is built from TRBV2 and TRBJ2-5; D gene unclear. Germline V gene sequence: CDR1 SNHLY, CDR2 FYNNEI. V was cut by 8 bases and J by 4 bases, with 14 bases left in between. The CDR3 totals 13 residues. CDR3 region: CASSSPWRETQYF. In DNA form, the CDR3 reads TGTGCCAGCTCGTCCCCTTGGAGAGAGACCCAGTACTTC.

This clone was detected only once. This chain joins TRBV6-1 and TRBJ1-5; the D gene is possibly TRBD1 (5 bases). CDR3 length: 16 residues. Germline V gives CDR1 MNHNS, CDR2 SASEGT. With 4 bases removed from V and 6 bases from J, the gap between germline ends came to 19 bases. CDR3 residues: CASSVGTILRGQPQHF. DNA of the CDR3: TGTGCCAGCAGTGTTGGGACTATATTACGGGGTCAGCCCCAGCATTTT.

This clone has a count of ten or more. The gene calls are TRBV19 and TRBJ2-7; a weak D match, TRBD2 (6 bases). From germline, CDR1 is LNHDA and CDR2 SQIVND (reference sequence). The CDR3 contains 13 residues. Trimming cost V 2 bases and J 7 bases, with 12 bases left between them. CDR3 loop: CASSISPGREQYF. The CDR3 DNA is TGTGCCAGTAGTATATCCCCAGGGAGGGAGCAGTACTTC.

The chain joins TRBV25-1 to TRBJ2-3; 12 nucleotides align to TRBD2. CDR1 MGHDK and CDR2 SYGVNS come from the germline V gene. J was trimmed by 5 bases and V by 8 bases; bases with no gene match: 11. There are 16 residues in the CDR3. The CDR3 loop is CASSSPLAGGKDTQYF. Here the CDR3 DNA reads TGTGCCAGCTCCTCTCCTCTAGCGGGGGGGAAAGATACGCAGTATTTT.

V and J are TRBV6-5 and TRBJ2-2; D perhaps matches TRBD1 (6 bases). CDR3 length equals 12 residues. Germline loops: CDR1 MNHEY, CDR2 SVGAGI. Between the trimmed V and J ends, which lost 7 bases and 6 bases, there was a span of 9 bases. In DNA form, the CDR3 reads TGTGCCAGCAAAACAGGGTCCGGGGAGCTGTTTTTT. It yields the protein CASKTGSGELFF.

The gene calls are TRBV11-2 and TRBJ1-5, with D possibly being TRBD1 (6 bases). From germline, CDR1 is SGHAT and CDR2 FQNNGV. V was cut by 4 bases and J by 7 bases, with 17 bases left in between. The CDR3 runs to 15 residues. DNA for the CDR3: TGTGCCAGCAGCTCAAATACGGGGGGCGGACAGCCCCAGCATTTT. Its translation: CASSSNTGGGQPQHF.

This clone was observed a single time. The chain employs TRBV18 and TRBJ1-3, with 8 bases aligning to TRBD1. The V segment lost 2 bases and the J segment 0 bases; nucleotides outside the gene matches: 6. The CDR3 covers 17 residues. CDR1 and CDR2 from the germline V gene are KGHSH and LQKENI. The CDR3 sequence is CASSPDRGPFSGNTIYF. The CDR3 DNA follows: TGTGCCAGCTCACCAGACAGGGGACCTTTCTCTGGAAACACCATATATTTT.

The V and J genes are TRBV18 and TRBJ1-1; D might be TRBD1 (5 bases). Germline V gives CDR1 KGHSH, CDR2 LQKENI. The CDR3 spans 14 residues. The germline V and J ends were trimmed by 3 bases and 0 bases, with 8 bases remaining between them. The CDR3 DNA is TGTGCCAGCTCACCCCTACAGGTGAACACTGAAGCTTTCTTT. This sequence encodes CASSPLQVNTEAFF.

The genes are TRBV7-9 and TRBJ2-5; TRBD2 agrees at 9 bases. V shed 4 bases and J 2 bases; nucleotides not matched to a gene: 8. This CDR3 is 16 amino acids long. Per the germline V gene, CDR1 is SEHNR and CDR2 is FQNEAQ (reference sequence). As DNA, the CDR3 is TGTGCCAGCAGCTCCCCTAGCGGGGATTTTCAAGAGACCCAGTACTTC. Protein product: CASSSPSGDFQETQYF.

The V gene is TRBV4-3, the J gene TRBJ2-1; 8 bases match TRBD2. Germline CDR1 is LGHNA and CDR2 is YSLEER. CDR3 length equals 16 residues. Losses at the gene ends were 4 bases for V and 7 bases for J; bases not matched to a gene: 12. DNA of the CDR3: TGCGCCAGCAGCCGGGATTCTCGCGGGGGGTTAAATGAGCAGTTCTTC. It encodes CASSRDSRGGLNEQFF.

This clone has more than one count but fewer than ten. This rearrangement joins TRBV19 to TRBJ2-2, with 11 bases identical to TRBD2. The CDR3 sequence is 15 residues long. In germline, CDR1 is LNHDA, CDR2 SQIVND (reference sequence). The junction had 4 bases not matched to a gene; V was cut back by 3 bases and J by 7 bases. CDR3 in amino acids: CASSIIAGGHGELFF. The CDR3 bases are TGTGCCAGTAGTATCATAGCGGGGGGGCACGGGGAGCTGTTTTTT.

V gene TRBV18 combines with J gene TRBJ1-1, with unresolved D. The CDR3 sequence is 14 residues long. V lost 1 base, J lost 7 bases, and 13 bases lay in between. Looked up from germline, CDR1 is KGHSH and CDR2 is LQKENI. CDR3 DNA: TGTGCCAGCTCACCACTTTCGTACGCAGATGAAGCTTTCTTT. The encoded protein is CASSPLSYADEAFF.

The chain employs TRBV7-2 and TRBJ2-3, with 8 nucleotides matching TRBD2. CDR3 length equals 14 residues. Germline lookup yields CDR1 SGHTA and CDR2 FQGNSA. V gave up 3 bases and J gave up 3 bases; unmatched junction bases: 2. As DNA, the CDR3 is TGTGCCAGCAGCTTCGGCGGGGGGACAGATACGCAGTATTTT. Protein: CASSFGGGTDTQYF.

This clone was detected once. This chain uses TRBV7-3 with TRBJ2-5; D may be TRBD1 (7 bases). CDR3 length equals 15 residues. V was pared by 4 bases and J by 5 bases, with 17 bases between. CDR1 SGHTA and CDR2 FQGTGA come from the germline V gene. CDR3 nucleotides: TGTGCCAGCAGCTACAACAAGGGGGCGGGGGAGACCCAGTACTTC. Translation gives CASSYNKGAGETQYF.

This clone was seen just once. The chain joins TRBV21-1 to TRBJ2-5; the table names TRBD2, a call not compared with the DNA. TRBV21-1 is an annotated pseudogene. The CDR3 runs to 16 residues. DNA for the CDR3: TGTGCCATCCCTCCCGCTGGCCAGCGGGGGGAAGAGACCCAGTACTTC. Translating it yields CAIPPAGQRGEETQYF.

The J gene is TRBJ2-3, the V gene TRBV29-1; D may be TRBD2 (6 bases). V shed 1 base and J shed 7 bases, with 12 bases lying between them. The CDR3 consists of 13 residues. CDR1 and CDR2 (germline): SQVTM, ANQGSEA. The CDR3 DNA reads as TGCAGCGTTGAAGGCGGGGCGTCGAATACGCAGTATTTT. Translation gives CSVEGGASNTQYF.

This chain uses TRBV5-3 with TRBJ2-2; perhaps TRBD1 as D (6 bases). TRBV5-3 is filed as an ORF, its function uncertain. This CDR3 comprises 17 residues. With 5 bases removed from V and 4 bases from J, the gap between germline ends came to 21 bases. In DNA, the CDR3 is TGTGCCAGAAGTCCTCTTTCCTACAGGGTAACCACCGGGGAGCTGTTTTTT. Residues: CARSPLSYRVTTGELFF.

The chain recombines TRBV7-6 with TRBJ2-7; 7 nucleotides line up with TRBD2. The length of the CDR3 is 16 residues. V shed 4 bases, J shed 0 bases, and the junction held 9 bases outside the gene matches. In germline, CDR1 is SGHVS, CDR2 FNYEAQ. CDR3 sequence (DNA): TGTGCCAGCAGCTCTTTCGGGGCGGGGGACTCCTACGAGCAGTACTTC. Residues: CASSSFGAGDSYEQYF.